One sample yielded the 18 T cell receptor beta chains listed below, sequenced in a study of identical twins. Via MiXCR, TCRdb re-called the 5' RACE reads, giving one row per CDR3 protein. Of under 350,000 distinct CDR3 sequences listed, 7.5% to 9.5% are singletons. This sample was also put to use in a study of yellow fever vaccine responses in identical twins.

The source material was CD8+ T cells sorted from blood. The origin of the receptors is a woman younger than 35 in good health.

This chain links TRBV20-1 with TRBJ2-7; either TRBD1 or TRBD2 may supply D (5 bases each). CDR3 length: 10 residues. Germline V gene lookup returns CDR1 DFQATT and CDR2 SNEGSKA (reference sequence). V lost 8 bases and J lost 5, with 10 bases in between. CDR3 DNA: TGCAGTTACCGGGACCACGAGCAGTACTTC. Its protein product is CSYRDHEQYF.

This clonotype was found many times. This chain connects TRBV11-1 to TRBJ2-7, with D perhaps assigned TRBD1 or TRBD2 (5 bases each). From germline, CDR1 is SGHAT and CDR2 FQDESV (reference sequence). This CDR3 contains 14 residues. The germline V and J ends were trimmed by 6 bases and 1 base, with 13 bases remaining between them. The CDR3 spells CASSPRDQSYEQYF. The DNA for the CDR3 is TGTGCCAGCAGTCCCCGGGACCAGTCCTACGAGCAGTACTTC.

In DNA, the CDR3 is TGTGCCAGCAGTTCCCGGGACAGGGCGGACAATGAGCAGTTCTTC. Its translation is CASSSRDRADNEQFF. This chain links TRBV27 with TRBJ2-1, with 9 bases identical to TRBD1. This CDR3 is 15 amino acids long. Germline V gene sequence: CDR1 MNHEY, CDR2 SMNVEV (reference sequence). Trimming took 4 bases from V and 5 from J; bases not matched to a gene: 6.

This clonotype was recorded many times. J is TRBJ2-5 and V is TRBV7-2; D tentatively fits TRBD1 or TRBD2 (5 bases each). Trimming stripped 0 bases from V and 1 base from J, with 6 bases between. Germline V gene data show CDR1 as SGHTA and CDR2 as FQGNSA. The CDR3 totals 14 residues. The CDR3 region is CASSLAGTQETQYF. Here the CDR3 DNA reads TGTGCCAGCAGCTTAGCCGGGACCCAAGAGACCCAGTACTTC.

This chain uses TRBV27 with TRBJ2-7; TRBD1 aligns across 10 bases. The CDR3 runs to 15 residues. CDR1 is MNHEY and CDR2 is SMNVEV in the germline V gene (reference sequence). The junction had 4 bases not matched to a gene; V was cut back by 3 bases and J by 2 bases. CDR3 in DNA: TGTGCCAGCAGTTTTTGGACAGGGGGACCCTACGAGCAGTACTTC. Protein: CASSFWTGGPYEQYF.

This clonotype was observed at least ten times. The CDR3 protein is CASSHPRDRVFTDTQYF. The DNA of the CDR3 is TGTGCCAGCAGTCATCCTCGGGACAGGGTCTTTACGGATACGCAGTATTTT. The chain couples TRBV12-3 or TRBV12-4 to TRBJ2-3; TRBD1 matches 9 bases. The trim removed 5 bases at V and 6 bases at J, leaving 15 bases unmatched. The CDR3 length is 17 residues.

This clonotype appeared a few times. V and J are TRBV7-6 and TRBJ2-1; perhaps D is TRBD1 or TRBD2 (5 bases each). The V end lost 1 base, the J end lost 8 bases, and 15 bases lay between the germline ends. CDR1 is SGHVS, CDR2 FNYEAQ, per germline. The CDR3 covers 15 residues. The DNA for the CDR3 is TGTGCCAGCAGCTTAGTGGGGACCCCCGGGGATGAGCAGTTCTTC. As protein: CASSLVGTPGDEQFF.

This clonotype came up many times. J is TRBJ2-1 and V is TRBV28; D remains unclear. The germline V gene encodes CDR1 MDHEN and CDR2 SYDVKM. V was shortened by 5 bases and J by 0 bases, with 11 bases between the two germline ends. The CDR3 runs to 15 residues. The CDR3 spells CASSPPADSYNEQFF. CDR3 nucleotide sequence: TGTGCCAGCAGTCCACCAGCCGACTCCTACAATGAGCAGTTCTTC.

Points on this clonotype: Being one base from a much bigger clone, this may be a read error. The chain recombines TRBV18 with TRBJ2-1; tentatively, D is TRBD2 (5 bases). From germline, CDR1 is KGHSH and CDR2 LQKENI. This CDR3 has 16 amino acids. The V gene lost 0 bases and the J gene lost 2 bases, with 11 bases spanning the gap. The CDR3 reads CASSPPRDWAYNEQFF. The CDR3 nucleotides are TGTGCCAGCTCACCACCGAGGGATTGGGCCTACAATGAGCAGTTCTTC.

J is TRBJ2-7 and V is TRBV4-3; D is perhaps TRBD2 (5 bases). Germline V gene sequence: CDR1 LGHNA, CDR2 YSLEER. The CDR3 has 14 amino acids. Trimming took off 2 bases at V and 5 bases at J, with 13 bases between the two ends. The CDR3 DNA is TGCGCCAGCAGCCAATTCTTGGGAGCGGACGAGCAGTACTTC. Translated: CASSQFLGADEQYF.

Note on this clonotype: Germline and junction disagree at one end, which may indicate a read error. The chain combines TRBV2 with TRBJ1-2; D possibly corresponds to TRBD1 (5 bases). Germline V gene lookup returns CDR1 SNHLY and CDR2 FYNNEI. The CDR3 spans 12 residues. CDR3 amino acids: CASSEPRVEASF. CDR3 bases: TGTGCCAGCAGTGAACCCAGGGTCGAGGCCTCCTTC.

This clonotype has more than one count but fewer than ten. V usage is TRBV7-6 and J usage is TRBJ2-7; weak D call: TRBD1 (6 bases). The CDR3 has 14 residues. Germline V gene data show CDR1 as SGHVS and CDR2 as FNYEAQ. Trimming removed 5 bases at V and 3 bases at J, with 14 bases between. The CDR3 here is CASSLDQGYYEQYF. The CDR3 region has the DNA TGTGCCAGCAGCCTCGATCAGGGGTACTACGAGCAGTACTTC.

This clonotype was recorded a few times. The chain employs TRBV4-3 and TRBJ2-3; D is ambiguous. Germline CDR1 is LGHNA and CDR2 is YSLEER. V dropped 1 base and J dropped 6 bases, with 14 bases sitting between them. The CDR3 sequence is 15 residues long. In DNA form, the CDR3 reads TGCGCCAGCAGCCAAGTGGACCGGCCGGAGGATACGCAGTATTTT. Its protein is CASSQVDRPEDTQYF.

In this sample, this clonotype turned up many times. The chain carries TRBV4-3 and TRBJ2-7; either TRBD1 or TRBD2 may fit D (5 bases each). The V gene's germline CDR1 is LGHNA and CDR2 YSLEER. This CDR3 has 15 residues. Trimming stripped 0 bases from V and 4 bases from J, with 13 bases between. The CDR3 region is CASSQDRAREYEQYF. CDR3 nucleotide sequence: TGCGCCAGCAGCCAAGATCGGGCCAGGGAGTACGAGCAGTACTTC.

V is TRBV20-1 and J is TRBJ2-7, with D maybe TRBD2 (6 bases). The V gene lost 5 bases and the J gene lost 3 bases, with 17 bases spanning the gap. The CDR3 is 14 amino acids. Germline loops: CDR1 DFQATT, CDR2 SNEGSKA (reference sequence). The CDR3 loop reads CSAPSREKVYEQYF. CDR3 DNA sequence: TGCAGTGCTCCTAGCCGGGAGAAAGTCTACGAGCAGTACTTC.

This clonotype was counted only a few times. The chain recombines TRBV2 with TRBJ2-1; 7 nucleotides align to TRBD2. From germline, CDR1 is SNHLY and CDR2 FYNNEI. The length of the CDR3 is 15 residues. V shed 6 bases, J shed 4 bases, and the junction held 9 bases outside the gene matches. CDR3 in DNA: TGTGCCAGCAGCGGAACGGGACTAACTTACAATGAGCAGTTCTTC. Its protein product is CASSGTGLTYNEQFF.

The CDR3 DNA sequence: TGTGCCAGCAGTTCAACCGTAGCGGGAGGGCCTTTTTCGCCAGATACGCAGTATTTT. Encoded protein: CASSSTVAGGPFSPDTQYF. This sequence joins TRBV12-3 or TRBV12-4 and TRBJ2-3; 11 bases map to TRBD2. The J segment lost 4 bases and the V segment lost 4 bases, leaving 16 bases of the junction unmatched. The CDR3 is 19 residues long.

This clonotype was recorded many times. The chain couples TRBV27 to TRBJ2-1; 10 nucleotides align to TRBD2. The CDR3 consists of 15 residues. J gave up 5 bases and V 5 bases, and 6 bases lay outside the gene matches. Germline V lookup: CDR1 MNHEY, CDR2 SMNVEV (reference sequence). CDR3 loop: CASSPLAGVDNEQFF. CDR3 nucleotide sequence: TGTGCCAGCAGTCCCCTAGCGGGAGTCGACAATGAGCAGTTCTTC.